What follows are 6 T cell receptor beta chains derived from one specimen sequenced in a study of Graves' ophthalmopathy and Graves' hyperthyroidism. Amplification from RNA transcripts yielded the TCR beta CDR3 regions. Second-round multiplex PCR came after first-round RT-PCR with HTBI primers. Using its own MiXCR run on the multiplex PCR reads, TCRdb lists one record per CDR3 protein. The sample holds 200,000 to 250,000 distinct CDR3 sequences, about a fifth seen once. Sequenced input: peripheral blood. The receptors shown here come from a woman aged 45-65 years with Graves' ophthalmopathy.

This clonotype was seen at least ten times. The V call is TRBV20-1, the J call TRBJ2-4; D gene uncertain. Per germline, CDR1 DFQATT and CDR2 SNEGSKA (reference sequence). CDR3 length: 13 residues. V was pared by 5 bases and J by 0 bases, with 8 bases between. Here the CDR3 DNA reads TGCAGTGCTCAGGTCCTAGCCAAAAACATTCAGTACTTC. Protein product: CSAQVLAKNIQYF.

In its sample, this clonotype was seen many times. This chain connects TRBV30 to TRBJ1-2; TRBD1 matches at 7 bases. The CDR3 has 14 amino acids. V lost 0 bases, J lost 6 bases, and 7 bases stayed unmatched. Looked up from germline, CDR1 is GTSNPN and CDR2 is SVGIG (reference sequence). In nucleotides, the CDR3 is TGTGCCTGGAGTGTACAGGGGAGGGATGATGGCTACACCTTC. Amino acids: CAWSVQGRDDGYTF. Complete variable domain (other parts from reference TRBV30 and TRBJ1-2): SQTIHQWPATLVQPVGSPLSLECTVEGTSNPNLYWYRQAAGRGLQLLFYSVGIGQISSEVPQNLSASRPQDRQFILSSKKLLLSDSGFYLCAWSVQGRDDGYTFGSGTRLTVV.

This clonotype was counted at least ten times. The CDR3 here is CASSLDSLRRNIQYF. The CDR3 nucleotides read TGCGCCAGCAGCCTGGACAGCCTAAGACGGAACATTCAGTACTTC. The V and J genes are TRBV5-1 and TRBJ2-4, with D perhaps matching TRBD1 (6 bases). Germline assignment: CDR1 SGHRS and CDR2 YFSETQ. V was cut by 4 bases and J by 7 bases, with 18 bases left in between. The CDR3 is made up of 15 amino acids.

CDR3: CSARSPGAPEAFF. The CDR3 region has the DNA TGCAGTGCTAGGAGCCCCGGAGCCCCTGAAGCTTTCTTT. The chain uses TRBV20-1 and TRBJ1-1, with no clear D. Germline V gene sequence: CDR1 DFQATT, CDR2 SNEGSKA (reference sequence). The ends were cut back, 3 bases at V and 6 bases at J, with 14 bases in the middle. The CDR3 has 13 residues.

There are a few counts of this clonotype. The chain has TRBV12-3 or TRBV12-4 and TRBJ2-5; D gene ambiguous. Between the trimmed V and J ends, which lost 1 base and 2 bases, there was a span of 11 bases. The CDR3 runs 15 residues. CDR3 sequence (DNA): TGTGCCAGCAGTTTAGGGCAAGGAAGACAAGAGACCCAGTACTTC. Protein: CASSLGQGRQETQYF.

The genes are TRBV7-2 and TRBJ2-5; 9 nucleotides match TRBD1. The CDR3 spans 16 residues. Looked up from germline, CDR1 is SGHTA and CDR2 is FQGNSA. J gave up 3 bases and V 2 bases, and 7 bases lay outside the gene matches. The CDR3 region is CASSLSGTGREETQYF. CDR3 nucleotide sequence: TGTGCCAGCAGCTTAAGCGGGACAGGGAGGGAAGAGACCCAGTACTTC.